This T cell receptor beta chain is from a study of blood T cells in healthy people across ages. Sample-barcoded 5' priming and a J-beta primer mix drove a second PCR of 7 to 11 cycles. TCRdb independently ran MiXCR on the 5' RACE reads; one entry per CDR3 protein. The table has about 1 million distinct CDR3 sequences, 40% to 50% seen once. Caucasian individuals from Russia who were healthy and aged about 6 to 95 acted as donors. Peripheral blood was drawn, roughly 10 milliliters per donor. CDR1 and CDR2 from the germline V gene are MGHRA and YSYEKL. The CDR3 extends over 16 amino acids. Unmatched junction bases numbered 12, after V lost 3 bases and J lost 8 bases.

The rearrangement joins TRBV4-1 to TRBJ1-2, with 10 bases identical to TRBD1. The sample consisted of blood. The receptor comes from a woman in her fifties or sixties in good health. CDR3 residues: CASSHPGQGLVEGYTF. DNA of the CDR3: TGCGCCAGCAGCCATCCGGGACAGGGGTTGGTAGAGGGCTACACCTTC.